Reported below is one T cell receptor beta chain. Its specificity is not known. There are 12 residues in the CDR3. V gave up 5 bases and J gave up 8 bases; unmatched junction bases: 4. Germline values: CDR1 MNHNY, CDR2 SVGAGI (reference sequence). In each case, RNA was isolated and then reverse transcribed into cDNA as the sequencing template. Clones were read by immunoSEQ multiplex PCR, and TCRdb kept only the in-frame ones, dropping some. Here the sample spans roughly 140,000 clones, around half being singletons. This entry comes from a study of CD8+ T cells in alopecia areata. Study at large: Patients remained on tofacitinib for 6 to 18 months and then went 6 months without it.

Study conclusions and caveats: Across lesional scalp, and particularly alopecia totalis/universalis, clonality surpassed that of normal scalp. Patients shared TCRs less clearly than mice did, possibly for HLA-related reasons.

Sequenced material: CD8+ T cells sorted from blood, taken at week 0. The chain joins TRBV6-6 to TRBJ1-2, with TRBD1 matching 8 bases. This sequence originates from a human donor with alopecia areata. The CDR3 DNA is TGTGCCAGCAGTACCGGACAGGGAGGCTACACCTTC. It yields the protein CASSTGQGGYTF.